This paragraph reports one TCR beta chain. Its antigen remains unknown. The data were taken from a study of OX40 agonist ivuxolimab in advanced cancers. About the study: Over 30% of patients had received prior checkpoint inhibitor therapy. The study, taken as a whole, reports: CD4+ T cells averaged fewer expanded clones than CD8+ T cells.

V lost 5 bases to trimming and J lost 5 bases; unmatched junction nucleotides: 5. The CDR3 extends over 15 amino acids. CDR1 and CDR2 (germline): SEHNR, FQNEAQ (reference sequence). Sequenced by immunoSEQ multiplex PCR; TCRdb stores in-frame clones only, minus some. The data contain roughly 61,000 clones, just over 90% of them singletons. The chain uses TRBV7-9 and TRBJ2-1, with 11 bases that match TRBD2. Material: CD4+ or CD8+ T cells sorted from blood, obtained in a trial of the OX40 agonist ivuxolimab. The sequence was collected from an adult with an advanced solid tumor such as melanoma, head and neck, liver or kidney cancer. CDR3 coding DNA: TGTGCCAGCAGCCTCCTAGCGGGGGGAAACAATGAGCAGTTCTTC. Translating gives CASSLLAGGNNEQFF.